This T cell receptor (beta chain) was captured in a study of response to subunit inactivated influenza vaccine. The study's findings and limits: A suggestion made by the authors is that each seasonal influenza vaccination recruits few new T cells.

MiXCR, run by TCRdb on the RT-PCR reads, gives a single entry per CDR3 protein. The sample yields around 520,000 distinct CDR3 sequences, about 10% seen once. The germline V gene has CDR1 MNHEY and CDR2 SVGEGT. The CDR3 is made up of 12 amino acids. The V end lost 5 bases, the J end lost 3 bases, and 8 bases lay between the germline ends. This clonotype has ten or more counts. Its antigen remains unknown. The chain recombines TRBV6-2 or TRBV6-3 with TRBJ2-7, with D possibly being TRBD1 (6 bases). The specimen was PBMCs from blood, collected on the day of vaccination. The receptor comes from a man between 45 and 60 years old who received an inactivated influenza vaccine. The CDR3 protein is CASSGGSYEQYF. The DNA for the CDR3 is TGTGCCAGCAGTGGGGGCAGCTACGAGCAGTACTTC.